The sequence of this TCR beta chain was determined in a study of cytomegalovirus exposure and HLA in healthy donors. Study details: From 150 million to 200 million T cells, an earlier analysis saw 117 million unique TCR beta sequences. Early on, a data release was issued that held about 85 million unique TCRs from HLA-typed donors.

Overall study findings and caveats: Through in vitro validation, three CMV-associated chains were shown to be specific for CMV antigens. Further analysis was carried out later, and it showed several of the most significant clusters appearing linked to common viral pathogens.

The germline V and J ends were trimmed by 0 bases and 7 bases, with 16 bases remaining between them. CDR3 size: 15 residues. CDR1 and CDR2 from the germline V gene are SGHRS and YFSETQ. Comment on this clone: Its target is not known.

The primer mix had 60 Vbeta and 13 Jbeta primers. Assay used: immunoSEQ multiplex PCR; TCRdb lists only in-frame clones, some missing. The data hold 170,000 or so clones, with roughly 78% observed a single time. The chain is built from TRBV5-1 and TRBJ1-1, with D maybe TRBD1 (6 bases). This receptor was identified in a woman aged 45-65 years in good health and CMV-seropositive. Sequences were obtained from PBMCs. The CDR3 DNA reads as TGCGCCAGCAGCTTGGCGGGCTTGGGGGCCGGTGAAGCTTTCTTT. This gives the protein CASSLAGLGAGEAFF.